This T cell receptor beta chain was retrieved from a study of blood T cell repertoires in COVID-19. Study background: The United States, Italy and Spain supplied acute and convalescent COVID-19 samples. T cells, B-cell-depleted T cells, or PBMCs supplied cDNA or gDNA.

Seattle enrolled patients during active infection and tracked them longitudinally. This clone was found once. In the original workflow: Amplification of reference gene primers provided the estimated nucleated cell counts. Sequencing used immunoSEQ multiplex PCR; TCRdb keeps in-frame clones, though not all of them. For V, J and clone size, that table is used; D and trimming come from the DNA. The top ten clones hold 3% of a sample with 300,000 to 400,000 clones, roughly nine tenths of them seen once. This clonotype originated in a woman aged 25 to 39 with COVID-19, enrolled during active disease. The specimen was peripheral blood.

The CDR3 DNA reads as TGCGCCAGCAGTGCCATTAGCGGGGGGGCCCGATACGAGCAGTACTTC. Amino acids: CASSAISGGARYEQYF. V is TRBV10-2 and J is TRBJ2-7, with 11 bases aligning to TRBD2. The length of the CDR3 is 16 residues. Germline assignment: CDR1 WSHSY and CDR2 SAAADI. Unmatched junction bases numbered 9, after V lost 4 bases and J lost 4 bases.